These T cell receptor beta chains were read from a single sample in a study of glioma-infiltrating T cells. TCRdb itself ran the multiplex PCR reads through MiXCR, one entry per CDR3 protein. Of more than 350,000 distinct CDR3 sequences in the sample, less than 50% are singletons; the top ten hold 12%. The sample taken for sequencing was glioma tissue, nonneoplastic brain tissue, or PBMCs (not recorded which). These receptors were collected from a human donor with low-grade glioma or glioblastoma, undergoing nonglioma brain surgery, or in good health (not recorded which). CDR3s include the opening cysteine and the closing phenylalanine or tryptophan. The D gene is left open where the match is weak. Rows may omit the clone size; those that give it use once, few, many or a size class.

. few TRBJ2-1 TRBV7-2 TGTGCCAGCAGCTTACAACGCCCCCCCTACAATGAGCAGTTCTTC CASSLQRPPYNEQFF
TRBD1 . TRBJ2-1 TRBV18 TGTGCCAGCTCTGGGGACAGGGGGCGAAATGAGCAGTTCTTC CASSGDRGRNEQFF
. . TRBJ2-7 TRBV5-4 TGTGCCAGCAGCTTGAGGTGGGGCGCCGGCAAGCAGTACTTC CASSLRWGAGKQYF
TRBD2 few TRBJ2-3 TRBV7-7 TGTGCTAGCAGCTTACGACTAGCGGCAGATACGCAGTATTTT CASSLRLAADTQYF
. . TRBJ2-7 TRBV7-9 TGCGCCAGCAGCCTTCCGGCCTCCTACAATGAGCAGTACTTC CASSLPASYNEQYF
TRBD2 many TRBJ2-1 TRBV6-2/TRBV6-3 TGTGCCAGCAGACCTCTAGCGGGCCCCTACAATGAGCAGTTCTTC CASRPLAGPYNEQFF
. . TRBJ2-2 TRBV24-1 TGTGACACCAGTGATTTCGGGGGGCTGAATACCGGGGAGCTGTTTTTT CDTSDFGGLNTGELFF
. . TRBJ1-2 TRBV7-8 TGTGCCAGCAGCTTAGAGGATCACGGAGGCTACACCTTC CASSLEDHGGYTF
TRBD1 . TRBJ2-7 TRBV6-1 TGTGCCAGCACCCAGGGGGCCTACGAGCAGTACTTC CASTQGAYEQYF
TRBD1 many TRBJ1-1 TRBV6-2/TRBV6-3 TGTGCCAGCAGGCCTACAGGGGGGGCCACTGAAGCTTTCTTT CASRPTGGATEAFF
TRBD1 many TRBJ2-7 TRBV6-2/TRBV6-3 TGTGCCAGCACCGGACAGGGGACCTACGAGCAGTACTTC CASTGQGTYEQYF
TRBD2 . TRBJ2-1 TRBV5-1 TGCGCCAGCAGCTTGACAGCGGGAACAGTGGATGAGCAGTTCTTC CASSLTAGTVDEQFF
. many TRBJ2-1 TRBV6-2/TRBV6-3 TGTGCCAGCAGTCGATTGACAGGCCGTCCTTTACAGTTCTTC CASSRLTGRPLQFF
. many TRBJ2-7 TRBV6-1 TGTGCCAGCACCACGCTACTAGCACGGGAGCGGTACGAGCAGTACTTC CASTTLLARERYEQYF